This T cell receptor (beta chain) was profiled in a study of a mutant IDH1 vaccine in newly diagnosed glioma. Study-wide background: With temozolomide cycles, or 4-6 weeks after radiotherapy alone, vaccination was started.

The V gene's germline CDR1 is KGHSH and CDR2 LQKENI. V was clipped by 3 bases and J by 4 bases; unmatched bases: 9. This CDR3 is 16 amino acids long. Note on this clone: Its antigen is unidentified.

Clones were sequenced by immunoSEQ multiplex PCR, and TCRdb holds only the in-frame ones, with some missing. This table has some 33,000 clones, more than 65% appearing once. Regarding time point: week 35, safety follow-up. A single vaccine dose contained 300 ug of mutant IDH1 20-mer peptide, and topical imiquimod was used with it. The sequences come from PBMCs, collected from a glioma patient whose treatment included an IDH1 peptide vaccine. This chain links TRBV18 with TRBJ1-1, with TRBD1 identical over 9 bases. The receptor's source is a young man with glioma. Here the CDR3 reads CASSPITGGWGTEAFF. CDR3 coding DNA: TGTGCCAGCTCACCGATAACAGGGGGCTGGGGCACTGAAGCTTTCTTT. The full variable domain, completed using reference TRBV18 and TRBJ1-1, is NAGVMQNPRHLVRRRGQEARLRCSPMKGHSHVYWYRQLPEEGLKFMVYLQKENIIDESGMPKERFSAEFPKEGPSILRIQQVVRGDSAAYFCASSPITGGWGTEAFFGQGTRLTVV.